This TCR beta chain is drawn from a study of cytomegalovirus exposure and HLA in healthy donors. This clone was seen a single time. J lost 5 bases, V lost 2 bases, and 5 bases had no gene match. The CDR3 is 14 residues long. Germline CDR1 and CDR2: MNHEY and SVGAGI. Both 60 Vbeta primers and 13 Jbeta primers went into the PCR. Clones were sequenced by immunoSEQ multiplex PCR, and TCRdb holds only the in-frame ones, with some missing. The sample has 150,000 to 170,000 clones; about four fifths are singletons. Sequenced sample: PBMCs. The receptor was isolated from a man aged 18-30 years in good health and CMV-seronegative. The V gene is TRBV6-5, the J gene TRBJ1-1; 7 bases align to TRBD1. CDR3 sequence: CASSYAPGQTEAFF. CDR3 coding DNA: TGTGCCAGCAGTTACGCGCCGGGACAGACTGAAGCTTTCTTT.